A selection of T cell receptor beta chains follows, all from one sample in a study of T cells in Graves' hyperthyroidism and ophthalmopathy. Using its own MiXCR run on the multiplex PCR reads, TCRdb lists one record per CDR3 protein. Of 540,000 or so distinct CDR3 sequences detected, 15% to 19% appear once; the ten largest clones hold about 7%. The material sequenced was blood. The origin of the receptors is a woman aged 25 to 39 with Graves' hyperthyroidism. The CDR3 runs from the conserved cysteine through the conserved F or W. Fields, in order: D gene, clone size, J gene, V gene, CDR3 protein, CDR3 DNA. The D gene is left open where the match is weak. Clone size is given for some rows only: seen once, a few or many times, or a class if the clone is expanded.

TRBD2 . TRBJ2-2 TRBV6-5 CASSYQGLAGWSAGELFF TGTGCCAGCAGTTACCAGGGACTAGCGGGATGGAGTGCCGGGGAGCTGTTTTTT
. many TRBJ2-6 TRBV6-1 CASSERRASGANVLTF TGTGCCAGCAGTGAACGGCGGGCATCTGGGGCCAACGTCCTGACTTTC
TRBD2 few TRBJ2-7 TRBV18 CASSPRVLGGMGFYEQYF TGTGCCAGCTCACCTAGAGTCCTCGGGGGGATGGGTTTCTACGAGCAGTACTTC
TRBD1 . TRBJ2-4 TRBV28 CASRPGTGAGKNIQYF TGTGCCAGCAGACCCGGGACAGGGGCGGGCAAAAACATTCAGTACTTC
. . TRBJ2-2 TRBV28 CASRRYSPNTGELFF TGTGCCAGCAGAAGATACAGCCCGAACACCGGGGAGCTGTTTTTT
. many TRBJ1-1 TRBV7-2 CASSRGRLGDTEAFF TGTGCCAGCAGCCGAGGAAGGCTCGGGGACACTGAAGCTTTCTTT
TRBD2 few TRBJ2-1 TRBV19 CASSRTGTSSYNEQFF TGTGCCAGTAGCCGAACCGGGACTAGTTCCTACAATGAGCAGTTCTTC
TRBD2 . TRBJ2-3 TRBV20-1 CSATSGTSGRTDTQYF TGCAGTGCCACCTCCGGGACTAGCGGGCGCACAGATACGCAGTATTTT
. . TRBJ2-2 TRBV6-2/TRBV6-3 CASSYQLQNTGELFF TGTGCCAGCAGTTATCAGCTACAGAACACCGGGGAGCTGTTTTTT
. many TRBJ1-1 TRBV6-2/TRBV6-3 CASSSIQERRNTEAFF TGTGCCAGCAGTTCCATACAGGAAAGACGAAACACTGAAGCTTTCTTT
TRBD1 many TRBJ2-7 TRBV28 CASSSGQGSSYEQYF TGTGCCAGCAGTTCGGGACAGGGAAGCTCCTACGAGCAGTACTTC
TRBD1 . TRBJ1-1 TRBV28 CASSHGQGAAFF TGTGCCAGCAGTCACGGACAGGGCGCAGCTTTCTTT
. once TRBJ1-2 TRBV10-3 CAITNRVVDYGYTF TGTGCCATCACAAACAGGGTCGTTGATTATGGCTACACCTTC
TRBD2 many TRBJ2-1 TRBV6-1 CASSELAGTVNEQFF TGTGCCAGCAGTGAACTAGCGGGAACTGTGAATGAGCAGTTCTTC
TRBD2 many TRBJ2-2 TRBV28 CASSPLADLTGELFF TGTGCCAGCAGTCCCCTAGCGGACCTCACCGGGGAGCTGTTTTTT
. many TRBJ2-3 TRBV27 CASSLYGGGSTDTQYF TGTGCCAGCAGTTTATATGGAGGGGGGAGCACAGATACGCAGTATTTT
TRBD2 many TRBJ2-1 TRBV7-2 CASSLALSVGAGGWVEQFF TGTGCCAGCAGCTTAGCTCTTTCGGTTGGTGCGGGAGGATGGGTTGAGCAGTTCTTC
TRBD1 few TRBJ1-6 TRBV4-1 CASSYDRAPELPLHF TGCGCCAGCAGCTACGACAGGGCCCCAGAATTGCCCCTCCACTTT
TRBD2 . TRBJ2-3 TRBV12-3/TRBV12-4 CATSDGRASKDTDTQYF TGTGCCACCAGTGACGGGAGGGCCTCGAAGGACACAGATACGCAGTATTTT
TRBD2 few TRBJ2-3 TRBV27 CASTPRGGGLISADTQYF TGTGCCAGCACCCCCCGGGGGGGGGGCCTGATTAGCGCAGATACGCAGTATTTT
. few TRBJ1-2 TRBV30 CAWRQTAYGYTF TGTGCCTGGAGACAGACAGCCTATGGCTACACCTTC
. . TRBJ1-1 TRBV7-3 CASRAGPLAEAFF TGTGCCAGCAGGGCGGGGCCGCTGGCTGAAGCTTTCTTT
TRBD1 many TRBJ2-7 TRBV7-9 CASSYRGASSYEQYF TGTGCCAGCAGCTACAGGGGGGCTAGCTCCTACGAGCAGTACTTC
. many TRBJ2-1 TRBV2 CASRTPWRGRVEQFF TGTGCCAGCAGGACCCCATGGAGGGGTCGCGTTGAGCAGTTCTTC
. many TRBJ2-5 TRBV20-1 CSARDPTGIGETQYF TGCAGTGCTAGAGATCCCACAGGGATAGGCGAGACCCAGTACTTC
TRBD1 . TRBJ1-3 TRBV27 CASSLTGGSGNTIYF TGTGCCAGCAGTCTAACAGGGGGCTCTGGAAACACCATATATTTT
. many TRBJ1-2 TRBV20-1 CSAARESYGYTF TGCAGTGCTGCCAGGGAGAGCTATGGCTACACCTTC
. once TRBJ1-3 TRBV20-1 CSSNGNGNTIYF TGCAGTAGTAACGGGAATGGAAACACCATATATTTT